Described below is a single T cell receptor beta chain sequence and its context. Its target is unknown. TCRdb recomputed calls from the reads with MiXCR, one row per CDR3 protein. The sample lists nearly 450,000 distinct CDR3 sequences, roughly 30% seen once, with roughly 15% in the top ten. This entry comes from a study of T cell repertoires in cytomegalovirus infection. Study in general: Public TCR beta signatures indicated both CMV infection and matching HLA type. General study findings and limits: Within the response measured ex vivo, HLA-C-restricted CMV-specific TCR beta clonotypes were dominant. Carriers of CMV plus the relevant HLA were identified by cumulative public TCR beta family frequency.

This CDR3 region has 16 residues. V shed 4 bases and J 9 bases; nucleotides not matched to a gene: 10. Germline values: CDR1 SGHRS, CDR2 YFSETQ. The receptor's source is a human donor in good health (CMV status not recorded). Some clones in this sample may be carry-over from other donors' samples. The J gene is TRBJ1-4, the V gene TRBV5-1; 12 nucleotides line up with TRBD1. Sequencing input: PBMCs. DNA for the CDR3: TGCGCCAGCAGCCCGCTATCAGGGACAGGGGGCCAAAAACTGTTTTTT. Translating it yields CASSPLSGTGGQKLFF.